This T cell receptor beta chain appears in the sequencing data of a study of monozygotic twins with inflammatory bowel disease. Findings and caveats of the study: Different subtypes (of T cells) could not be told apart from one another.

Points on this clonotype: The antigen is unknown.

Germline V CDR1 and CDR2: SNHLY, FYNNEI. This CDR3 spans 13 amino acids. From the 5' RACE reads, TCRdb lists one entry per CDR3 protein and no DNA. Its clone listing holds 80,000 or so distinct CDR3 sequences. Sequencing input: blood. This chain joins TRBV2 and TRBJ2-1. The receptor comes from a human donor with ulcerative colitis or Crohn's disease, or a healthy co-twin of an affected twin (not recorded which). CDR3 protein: CASSRDSNNEQFF.